This T cell receptor (beta chain) was documented in a study of cytomegalovirus exposure and HLA in healthy donors. V lost 4 bases and J lost 9, with 18 bases in between. The CDR3 is 13 amino acids. Germline CDR1 is SQVTM and CDR2 is ANQGSEA. Only in-frame clones appear in the TCRdb table, and some are missing; sequencing was by immunoSEQ multiplex PCR. Seen here are 150,000 to 160,000 clones, about 88% observed once, and the top ten hold about 22%. The V call is TRBV29-1, the J call TRBJ2-5, with D possibly TRBD1 on 5 matching bases. The sequenced sample was PBMCs. The clonotype comes from a man younger than 35 in good health and CMV-seropositive. This CDR3 reads CSVGAGPLRAQYF. The CDR3 coding sequence is TGCAGCGTTGGGGCAGGGCCACTACGGGCCCAGTACTTC.